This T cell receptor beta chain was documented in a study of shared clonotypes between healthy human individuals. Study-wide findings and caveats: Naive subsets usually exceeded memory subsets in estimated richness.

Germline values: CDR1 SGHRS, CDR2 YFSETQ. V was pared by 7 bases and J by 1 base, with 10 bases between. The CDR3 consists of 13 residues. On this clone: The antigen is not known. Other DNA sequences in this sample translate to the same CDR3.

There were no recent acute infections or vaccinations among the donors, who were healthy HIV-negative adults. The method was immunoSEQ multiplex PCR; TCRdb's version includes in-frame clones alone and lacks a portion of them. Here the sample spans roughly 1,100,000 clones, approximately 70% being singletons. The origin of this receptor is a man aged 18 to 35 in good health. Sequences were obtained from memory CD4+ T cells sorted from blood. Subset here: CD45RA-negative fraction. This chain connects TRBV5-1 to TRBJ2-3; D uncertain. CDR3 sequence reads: CASGDGGTDTQYF. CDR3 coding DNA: TGCGCCAGCGGTGACGGAGGCACAGATACGCAGTATTTT. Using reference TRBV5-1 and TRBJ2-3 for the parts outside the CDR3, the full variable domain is KAGVTQTPRYLIKTRGQQVTLSCSPISGHRSVSWYQQTPGQGLQFLFEYFSETQRNKGNFPGRFSGRQFSNSRSEMNVSTLELGDSALYLCASGDGGTDTQYFGPGTRLTVL.